This T cell receptor (beta chain) was obtained from a study of graft-versus-host responses after intestinal transplantation. Trimming pared 1 base from V and 4 bases from J, leaving 14 bases between. CDR1 and CDR2 from the germline V gene are SNHLY and FYNNEI. The CDR3 contains 15 residues. This clone was seen only once. Its antigen remains unidentified. TCRdb's table, derived via immunoSEQ multiplex PCR, lists solely in-frame clones and lacks some. The data hold more than 95,000 clones, with roughly 84% observed a single time. The gene calls are TRBV2 and TRBJ2-7; D gene ambiguous. The sequence came from a human donor who received an intestinal transplant. Sequenced here: unstimulated CD4+ T cells sorted from spleen or lymph node cells, sampled before intestinal transplant. The CDR3 coding sequence is TGTGCCAGCAGTGAAGGGGTAATTAAAAGATACGAGCAGTACTTC. This sequence encodes CASSEGVIKRYEQYF.